This is a list of T cell receptor beta chains from one sample in a study of blood T cell repertoires in COVID-19. The data were produced by immunoSEQ multiplex PCR, yet TCRdb's version contains in-frame clones alone and is incomplete. The repertoire consists of a few hundred thousand clones, with roughly 90% occurring once and the leading ten covering roughly 6.5%. The sample comprised peripheral blood. These receptors were taken from a man aged 18-30 years who had recovered from COVID-19. Both conserved end residues are part of each CDR3. A D gene is named only where the DNA matches it firmly. Clone size is stated in some rows and not others, as once, few, many or a class when expanded.

V gene	D gene	J gene	clone size	CDR3 protein	CDR3 DNA
TRBV7-2	NA	TRBJ2-5	NA	CASSARALREETQYF	TGTGCCAGCAGCGCTAGAGCTCTGAGGGAAGAGACCCAGTACTTC
TRBV5-5	NA	TRBJ1-1	few	CASSLGAGVLTEAFF	TGTGCCAGCAGCTTGGGTGCAGGGGTGCTCACTGAAGCTTTCTTT
TRBV29-1	TRBD2	TRBJ2-3	once	CSVEFGASGSPTDTQYF	TGCAGCGTTGAATTCGGGGCTAGCGGGAGCCCCACAGATACGCAGTATTTT
TRBV11-2	NA	TRBJ1-4	NA	CASSTRPSGKEREKLFF	TGTGCCAGCAGCACCAGACCTTCGGGAAAGGAGCGGGAAAAACTGTTTTTT
TRBV6-6	TRBD1	TRBJ2-7	NA	CASSYTPDRGSSGQYF	TGTGCCAGCAGTTACACTCCGGACAGGGGTAGTTCTGGGCAGTACTTC
TRBV27	NA	TRBJ2-2	NA	CASSQTGNTGELFF	TGTGCCAGCAGCCAAACGGGGAACACCGGGGAGCTGTTTTTT
TRBV18	NA	TRBJ2-3	NA	CASSRDRTASTDTQYF	TGTGCCAGCTCGCGGGACCGTACCGCTTCCACAGATACGCAGTATTTT
TRBV28	NA	TRBJ2-3	NA	CASSLSDPHTQYF	TGTGCCAGCAGTCTAAGCGACCCGCATACGCAGTATTTT
TRBV4-1	TRBD2	TRBJ2-1	NA	CASSPLGGRSYNEQFF	TGCGCCAGCAGCCCCCTGGGAGGGCGGAGTTACAATGAGCAGTTCTTC
TRBV14	NA	TRBJ2-1	NA	CASSQGVGAPNNEQFF	TGTGCCAGCAGCCAAGGAGTAGGAGCCCCAAACAATGAGCAGTTCTTC
TRBV11-1	NA	TRBJ2-2	NA	CASSTTTGGELFF	TGTGCCAGCAGCACCACGACAGGCGGGGAGCTGTTTTTT
TRBV7-2	NA	TRBJ2-5	NA	CASSSNWETQYF	TGTGCCAGCAGTTCCAACTGGGAGACCCAGTACTTC
TRBV7-2	TRBD1	TRBJ1-5	NA	CASRPRDRSYQPQHF	TGTGCCAGCAGACCCCGGGACAGGAGTTATCAGCCCCAGCATTTT
TRBV4-1	NA	TRBJ1-1	NA	CASSLGRGNTEAFF	TGCGCCAGCAGCCTCGGACGGGGGAACACTGAAGCTTTCTTT